This entry lists 26 T cell receptor beta chains sequenced from one sample in a study of T cell responses to AZD1222 COVID-19 vaccine listed by TCRdb under 2021. The sample's time point, from its label and the paper: about 28 days (+/-7) after the second vaccine dose. The method behind the library was the immunoSEQ multiplex PCR assay. As stored in TCRdb, this immuneACCESS dataset retains in-frame rearrangements with V and J assigned. A fraction of the clones does not appear; measured against another copy, unresolved V genes explain less than half of the discrepancy, and the remainder lacks a known reason. The sample profile shows roughly 80,000 clones; about 90% of them were found once. About 1.3% of the sample lies in the top ten. The sequencing here drew on peripheral blood, taken 28 days after the second AZD1222 dose. These receptors came from an adult who received the AZD1222 COVID-19 vaccine.

This chain links TRBV6-5 with TRBJ1-2, with D perhaps TRBD1 (6 bases). The CDR3 length is 14 residues. Germline CDR1 is MNHEY and CDR2 is SVGAGI. V lost 7 bases to trimming and J lost 0 bases, with 12 bases between them. The CDR3 region is CASMRGHSNYGYTF. For the CDR3, the DNA is TGTGCCAGCATGCGGGGACATTCTAACTATGGCTACACCTTC.

This chain joins TRBV4-2 and TRBJ2-3; the match to TRBD2 covers 16 bases. V dropped 1 base and J dropped 2; count of bases not matched to a gene: 3. In germline, CDR1 is LGHNA, CDR2 YNFKEQ. The CDR3 covers 18 residues. For the CDR3, the DNA is TGTGCCAGCAGCCAAGTGGGGACTAGCGGGGGGGCCACAGATACGCAGTATTTT. The encoded protein is CASSQVGTSGGATDTQYF.

The chain carries TRBV30 and TRBJ1-5; D is perhaps TRBD1 (5 bases). There are 13 residues in the CDR3. Germline lookup yields CDR1 GTSNPN and CDR2 SVGIG (reference sequence). V was cut by 2 bases and J by 5 bases, with 10 bases left in between. Written as DNA, the CDR3 is TGTGCCTGGAGTCTACGGGGACATCAGCCCCAGCATTTT. The encoded protein is CAWSLRGHQPQHF.

This sequence joins TRBV5-6 and TRBJ1-5; no clear D gene. The CDR3 totals 12 residues. Trimming took off 2 bases at V and 7 bases at J, with 7 bases between the two ends. The germline V gene encodes CDR1 SGHDT and CDR2 YYEEEE. In nucleotides, the CDR3 is TGTGCCAGCAGCTTCGGGAGGCAGCCCCAGCATTTT. The encoded protein is CASSFGRQPQHF.

V and J are TRBV7-2 and TRBJ1-1, with a possible D match to TRBD1 (6 bases). CDR1 and CDR2 (germline): SGHTA, FQGNSA. The CDR3 runs 15 residues. Trimming stripped 3 bases from V and 1 base from J, with 12 bases between. The DNA of the CDR3 is TGTGCCAGCAGCTTTTCGGGACACCGGAACACTGAAGCTTTCTTT. Its translation: CASSFSGHRNTEAFF. Supplemented by reference TRBV7-2 and TRBJ1-1, the full variable domain reads GAGVSQSPSNKVTEKGKDVELRCDPISGHTALYWYRQSLGQGLEFLIYFQGNSAPDKSGLPSDRFSAERTGGSVSTLTIQRTQQEDSAVYLCASSFSGHRNTEAFFGQGTRLTVV.

The chain is built from TRBV5-5 and TRBJ1-2, with D tentatively TRBD1 (5 bases). V was clipped by 4 bases and J by 7 bases, with 17 bases between them. Germline V gene data show CDR1 as SGHKS and CDR2 as YYEKEE (reference sequence). There are 14 residues in the CDR3. As DNA, the CDR3 is TGTGCCAGCAGCCGCCTGGGGGGATCCCCTGGCTACACCTTC. Translation gives CASSRLGGSPGYTF.

The J gene is TRBJ1-5, the V gene TRBV27, with TRBD1 identical over 8 bases. The junction had 8 bases not matched to a gene; V was cut back by 1 base and J by 9 bases. Germline V gene sequence: CDR1 MNHEY, CDR2 SMNVEV (reference sequence). The CDR3 totals 15 residues. CDR3 DNA sequence: TGTGCCAGCAGTTTATTCCCGACAGGGGACCGGCCCCAGCATTTT. Translating gives CASSLFPTGDRPQHF.

The chain uses TRBV4-2 and TRBJ2-2; D may match TRBD1 or TRBD2 (5 bases each). The CDR3 length is 17 residues. The germline V and J ends were trimmed by 4 bases and 0 bases, with 15 bases remaining between them. Germline loops: CDR1 LGHNA, CDR2 YNFKEQ. In nucleotides, the CDR3 is TGTGCCAGCAGCCGTAGGAGGTACAGGTCGAACACCGGGGAGCTGTTTTTT. Amino acid sequence: CASSRRRYRSNTGELFF.

V gene TRBV27 combines with J gene TRBJ1-5; 7 bases agree with TRBD1. CDR1 MNHEY and CDR2 SMNVEV come from the germline V gene (reference sequence). This CDR3 has 13 residues. Trimming removed 6 bases from V and 6 bases from J; junction bases left unmatched: 5. CDR3 loop: CASRQGLGQPQHF. CDR3 nucleotide sequence: TGTGCCAGCAGACAGGGGTTAGGTCAGCCCCAGCATTTT.

This rearrangement joins TRBV6-2 or TRBV6-3 to TRBJ1-1; D remains ambiguous. Germline CDR1 is MNHEY and CDR2 is SVGEGT. V shed 6 bases and J shed 6 bases, with 17 bases lying between them. The CDR3 has 14 residues. The CDR3 protein is CASRPNAPFAEAFF. CDR3 in DNA: TGTGCCAGCAGGCCTAACGCCCCCTTCGCTGAAGCTTTCTTT.

V and J are TRBV5-1 and TRBJ1-5; 8 nucleotides match TRBD1. The J segment lost 6 bases and the V segment lost 3 bases, leaving 5 bases of the junction unmatched. The CDR3 runs to 14 residues. Germline lookup yields CDR1 SGHRS and CDR2 YFSETQ. The CDR3 sequence is CASSWGTGLQPQHF. CDR3 nucleotides: TGCGCCAGCAGCTGGGGGACAGGTCTTCAGCCCCAGCATTTT.

This clone was seen only once. The CDR3 region is CASSPLGAGGRETQYF. For the CDR3, the DNA is TGTGCCAGCAGTCCCTTGGGAGCGGGGGGGCGAGAGACCCAGTACTTC. This rearrangement joins TRBV27 to TRBJ2-5; 10 nucleotides match TRBD2. CDR3 length equals 16 residues. Trimming cost V 5 bases and J 4 bases; bases outside gene matches: 10. Germline CDR1 MNHEY, CDR2 SMNVEV (reference sequence).

The gene calls are TRBV18 and TRBJ1-3; D is undetermined. This CDR3 spans 14 amino acids. Trimming took off 6 bases at V and 4 bases at J, with 13 bases between the two ends. Germline CDR1 is KGHSH and CDR2 is LQKENI. The CDR3, as DNA: TGTGCCAGCTCGTCGGGGTCGGCGGGAAACACCATATATTTT. Protein product: CASSSGSAGNTIYF.

On this clone: The sample has other DNA sequences that encode this CDR3 too. This chain connects TRBV30 to TRBJ1-4; D is undetermined. V was cut by 0 bases and J by 8 bases, with 7 bases left in between. Germline V gene lookup returns CDR1 GTSNPN and CDR2 SVGIG (reference sequence). The length of the CDR3 is 12 residues. The CDR3 loop reads CAWSVPGEKLFF. The CDR3 nucleotides are TGTGCCTGGAGTGTACCTGGGGAAAAACTGTTTTTT.

V is TRBV5-1 and J is TRBJ2-3, with 15 nucleotides matching TRBD2. V trimming: 7 bases; J trimming: 0 bases; junction bases outside the gene matches: 12. Germline CDR1 is SGHRS and CDR2 is YFSETQ. The CDR3 spans 19 residues. CDR3 loop: CASGLARTSGGASTDTQYF. The CDR3 DNA reads TGCGCCAGCGGGTTAGCAAGGACTAGCGGGGGGGCTAGCACAGATACGCAGTATTTT.

The V gene is TRBV6-2 or TRBV6-3, the J gene TRBJ2-3, with 9 bases identical to TRBD2. With 4 bases clipped from V and 5 bases from J, the junction kept 13 bases outside the gene matches. Germline lookup yields CDR1 MNHEY and CDR2 SVGEGT. The CDR3 length is 17 residues. The CDR3: CASSSRRGGLGKDTQYF. The CDR3 DNA sequence: TGTGCCAGCAGTTCGCGGCGGGGGGGCCTCGGTAAAGATACGCAGTATTTT.

The chain links TRBV27 to TRBJ2-7, with a possible D match to TRBD1 (5 bases). Germline loops: CDR1 MNHEY, CDR2 SMNVEV (reference sequence). V was cut by 5 bases and J by 4 bases, with 15 bases left in between. The length of the CDR3 is 14 residues. The CDR3, as DNA: TGTGCCAGCAGTCGCGGCCCGACAGTATACGAGCAGTACTTC. It encodes CASSRGPTVYEQYF.

V and J are TRBV9 and TRBJ2-2; 11 bases fit TRBD1. V gave up 3 bases and J gave up 5 bases; unmatched junction bases: 6. The V gene's germline CDR1 is SGDLS and CDR2 YYNGEE. The CDR3 has 16 residues. The CDR3 bases are TGTGCCAGCAGCGCCGGGACAGGGGGACTGACCGGGGAGCTGTTTTTT. It specifies CASSAGTGGLTGELFF. The whole variable domain, remainder taken from reference TRBV9 and TRBJ2-2, is DSGVTQTPKHLITATGQRVTLRCSPRSGDLSVYWYQQSLDQGLQFLIQYYNGEERAKGNILERFSAQQFPDLHSELNLSSLELGDSALYFCASSAGTGGLTGELFFGEGSRLTVL.

The genes are TRBV5-6 and TRBJ1-1; D may be TRBD1 (5 bases). V was shortened by 0 bases and J by 8 bases, with 11 bases between the two germline ends. The CDR3 contains 13 residues. Germline values: CDR1 SGHDT, CDR2 YYEEEE. The CDR3 protein is CASSLGQTREAFF. The CDR3 nucleotides are TGTGCCAGCAGCTTGGGACAGACTAGGGAAGCTTTCTTT.

The rearrangement uses TRBV9 and TRBJ1-3, with a tentative D call TRBD1 (5 bases). The CDR3 is made up of 16 amino acids. V lost 4 bases and J 8 bases, leaving 22 bases between the germline ends. Germline V gene sequence: CDR1 SGDLS, CDR2 YYNGEE. CDR3 region: CASSPKWEFLGDTIYF. CDR3 sequence (DNA): TGTGCCAGCAGCCCCAAGTGGGAGTTCCTAGGGGACACCATATATTTT.

CDR3 loop: CASSLNRASYEQYF. CDR3 in DNA: TGTGCCAGCAGCTTAAACAGAGCGTCCTACGAGCAGTACTTC. The gene calls are TRBV7-2 and TRBJ2-7; D gene uncertain. The length of the CDR3 is 14 residues. Germline CDR1 reads SGHTA; CDR2 reads FQGNSA. V was trimmed by 2 bases and J by 1 base, leaving 9 bases between them.

CDR3 amino acids: CASSIGVSGVQPQHF. The CDR3 DNA reads TGTGCCAGTAGTATAGGAGTCTCAGGGGTTCAGCCCCAGCATTTT. The genes are TRBV19 and TRBJ1-5, with D maybe TRBD1 (6 bases). CDR3 length: 15 amino acids. Germline lookup yields CDR1 LNHDA and CDR2 SQIVND (reference sequence). Trimming cost V 1 base and J 6 bases, with 13 bases left between them.

This clone was counted only a few times. The V gene is TRBV4-1, the J gene TRBJ1-2, with D unclear. This CDR3 contains 17 residues. Per germline, CDR1 MGHRA and CDR2 YSYEKL. V dropped 0 bases and J dropped 1 base, with 15 bases sitting between them. CDR3 in DNA: TGCGCCAGCAGCCAAGATCCCGCCTCAGTTTATAACTATGGCTACACCTTC. Its translation: CASSQDPASVYNYGYTF.

This chain connects TRBV11-2 to TRBJ2-7, with D perhaps TRBD2 (7 bases). Between the trimmed V and J ends, which lost 1 base and 4 bases, there was a span of 14 bases. This CDR3 is 15 amino acids long. Germline CDR1 is SGHAT and CDR2 is FQNNGV. CDR3 sequence reads: CASSLVRGAEYEQYF. CDR3 in DNA: TGTGCCAGCAGCTTAGTCCGGGGGGCGGAGTACGAGCAGTACTTC.

The chain recombines TRBV19 with TRBJ2-7, with D tentatively TRBD1 (5 bases). CDR3 length equals 15 residues. CDR1 and CDR2 (germline): LNHDA, SQIVND (reference sequence). Trimming left V 6 bases short and J 0 bases short, with 15 bases between. CDR3: CASSTTAYSSYEQYF. The CDR3 coding sequence is TGTGCCAGTAGCACGACAGCTTACAGCTCCTACGAGCAGTACTTC.

The chain carries TRBV14 and TRBJ1-1; D is undetermined. Per the germline V gene, CDR1 is SGHDN and CDR2 is FVKESK. The CDR3 length is 15 residues. Trimming took off 4 bases at V and 6 bases at J, with 18 bases between the two ends. The DNA of the CDR3 is TGTGCCAGCAGCCGTCCGGGCCCTTTGAGGTCTGAAGCTTTCTTT. Its protein is CASSRPGPLRSEAFF.